The source of this T cell receptor beta chain is a study of beta chain features in type 1 diabetes. Every donor provided one heparinised blood draw, which averaged about 110 mL. Markers CD45RO/CCR7/CD25/CD127/CD95/CD27 served to sort CD4+ naive, central memory, regulatory and stem cell-like memory cells. Study-wide points: The study found that naive, central memory and Treg TCRB repertoires appeared more similar in patients than in healthy donors. Moderate yet significant TCRB CDR3 shortening was seen in Type 1 diabetes patients in all four CD4+ subsets.

The CDR3 has 15 residues. The germline gives CDR1 MGHDK, CDR2 SYGVNS. V shed 4 bases, J shed 1 base, and the junction held 4 bases outside the gene matches. Concerning this clone itself: Its antigen is still unknown.

TCRB transcripts that were expressed got sequenced, as all of the isolated RNA had been reverse transcribed. Sequencing of naive, central memory and regulatory T cell samples gave an average of approximately 3.5 million reads. Produced via immunoSEQ multiplex PCR; TCRdb's table is partial and in-frame only. The sample shows 600,000 to 700,000 clones, around 12% of them seen only once. V and J are TRBV25-1 and TRBJ2-7, with 10 bases fitting TRBD2. The receptor comes from a man aged 25 to 40 with type 1 diabetes. Source material: naive CD4+ T cells from blood. The CDR3 region has the DNA TGTGCCAGCAGTGGAGCGGGGGGGCTATCCTACGAGCAGTACTTC. The encoded protein is CASSGAGGLSYEQYF.